The 31 T cell receptor beta chains below were found in one sample sequenced in a study of CD8 T cells in Susac syndrome. RNA was extracted with the RNeasy kit, and a quantity of about 0.45 to 1 ug was reverse transcribed using random hexamers. Each CDR3 protein gets one entry after TCRdb re-called the immunoSEQ multiplex PCR reads with MiXCR. The sample holds 150,000 to 200,000 distinct CDR3 sequences; around 94% are singletons and the top ten take about 0.095%. The sequencing sample was made of CD4+ T cells from PBMCs. Source of these receptors: a human donor with multiple sclerosis.

This clonotype showed up just once. V usage is TRBV7-9 and J usage is TRBJ2-7; TRBD2 aligns across 9 bases. V lost 2 bases, J lost 4 bases, and 6 bases stayed unmatched. CDR1 and CDR2 from the germline V gene are SEHNR and FQNEAQ (reference sequence). This CDR3 has 15 amino acids. CDR3 DNA sequence: TGTGCCAGCAGCTTATTGCGGGAGGGTTTGTACGAGCAGTACTTC. As protein: CASSLLREGLYEQYF.

CDR3 in amino acids: CSVGAGNQPQHF. DNA of the CDR3: TGCAGCGTGGGGGCGGGCAATCAGCCCCAGCATTTT. The chain recombines TRBV29-1 with TRBJ1-5, with D maybe TRBD1 (6 bases). Trimming stripped 6 bases from V and 2 bases from J, with 8 bases between. Germline V gives CDR1 SQVTM, CDR2 ANQGSEA. This CDR3 contains 12 residues. Variable domain in full (rest from reference TRBV29-1 and TRBJ1-5): SAVISQKPSRDICQRGTSLTIQCQVDSQVTMMFWYRQQPGQSLTLIATANQGSEATYESGFVIDKFPISRPNLTFSTLTVSNMSPEDSSIYLCSVGAGNQPQHFGDGTRLSIL.

The rearrangement uses TRBV4-1 and TRBJ2-1; D gene uncertain. The CDR3 length is 13 residues. In germline, CDR1 is MGHRA, CDR2 YSYEKL. The V and J ends lost 1 base and 10 bases respectively, with 11 bases between them. This CDR3 reads CASSQGPAAEQFF. The CDR3 DNA reads TGCGCCAGCAGCCAAGGGCCTGCGGCAGAGCAGTTCTTC.

This clonotype was picked up one time. The V and J genes are TRBV28 and TRBJ2-2; 11 bases are shared with TRBD2. The junction had 10 bases not matched to a gene; V was cut back by 10 bases and J by 6 bases. This CDR3 has 15 amino acids. Looked up from germline, CDR1 is MDHEN and CDR2 is SYDVKM. CDR3 residues: CATGILAGAPGELFF. In DNA, the CDR3 is TGTGCCACTGGGATACTAGCGGGAGCCCCCGGGGAGCTGTTTTTT.

This clonotype was recorded only once. The rearrangement joins TRBV6-5 to TRBJ1-1; D call uncertain. Trimming took 6 bases from V and 2 from J, leaving 13 bases between them. CDR3 length: 14 amino acids. The germline V gene has CDR1 MNHEY and CDR2 SVGAGI. The CDR3 DNA reads TGTGCCAGCAGCCCGGGATCACTAAACACTGAAGCTTTCTTT. Protein sequence: CASSPGSLNTEAFF.

The chain is built from TRBV5-4 and TRBJ2-1; TRBD1 agrees at 8 bases. The CDR3 extends over 16 amino acids. Trimming cost V 3 bases and J 5 bases; bases outside gene matches: 10. CDR1 SGHNT and CDR2 YYREEE come from the germline V gene (reference sequence). The chain's CDR3 is CASSSLSGQGNNEQFF. CDR3 nucleotides: TGTGCCAGCAGCTCCCTATCCGGACAGGGAAACAATGAGCAGTTCTTC.

The rearrangement links TRBV5-6 to TRBJ1-2; the D is unclear. CDR1 SGHDT and CDR2 YYEEEE come from the germline V gene. The CDR3 is made up of 15 amino acids. V lost 0 bases and J 5 bases, leaving 14 bases between the germline ends. The CDR3 DNA follows: TGTGCCAGCAGCTTGGCCAATTCCTGGGGTTATGGCTACACCTTC. Its translation: CASSLANSWGYGYTF.

This clonotype has only one observation. The rearrangement uses TRBV28 and TRBJ2-5; 11 bases are a match to TRBD2. J was trimmed by 6 bases and V by 6 bases; bases with no gene match: 9. This CDR3 spans 15 amino acids. CDR1 is MDHEN, CDR2 SYDVKM, per germline. CDR3: CASSGTSGSVKTQYF. The DNA of the CDR3 is TGTGCCAGCAGCGGAACTAGCGGGAGTGTTAAGACCCAGTACTTC.

The chain recombines TRBV12-5 with TRBJ1-1, with TRBD1 matching 9 bases. The germline V gene encodes CDR1 LGHNT and CDR2 FRNRAP. The CDR3 covers 15 residues. The J segment lost 4 bases and the V segment lost 1 base, leaving 4 bases of the junction unmatched. The CDR3 spells CASGLGGQGTTEAFF. CDR3 DNA sequence: TGTGCTAGTGGTTTGGGGGGACAGGGAACCACTGAAGCTTTCTTT.

This clonotype is a singleton in its sample. The genes are TRBV29-1 and TRBJ2-5; either TRBD1 or TRBD2 may supply D (6 bases each). From germline, CDR1 is SQVTM and CDR2 ANQGSEA. This CDR3 comprises 13 residues. Trimming shortened V by 5 bases and J by 5 bases, and 15 bases separated the two germline ends. This CDR3 reads CSVPGGGEETQYF. CDR3 nucleotide sequence: TGCAGCGTTCCAGGAGGGGGTGAGGAGACCCAGTACTTC.

V gene TRBV9 combines with J gene TRBJ1-1, with 8 bases identical to TRBD1. CDR1 and CDR2 (germline): SGDLS, YYNGEE. V lost 0 bases to trimming and J lost 4 bases; unmatched junction nucleotides: 2. The CDR3 is 14 residues long. The CDR3 nucleotides read TGTGCCAGCAGCGTAGACACAGGGGGCACTGAAGCTTTCTTT. Encoded protein: CASSVDTGGTEAFF.

The chain recombines TRBV29-1 with TRBJ1-2; the D is unclear. The germline V and J ends were trimmed by 4 bases and 4 bases, with 13 bases remaining between them. The CDR3 is 13 amino acids. The germline V gene encodes CDR1 SQVTM and CDR2 ANQGSEA. The DNA of the CDR3 is TGCAGCGTTGCCAACCAGGCGGGCTATGGCTACACCTTC. As protein: CSVANQAGYGYTF.

The chain joins TRBV20-1 to TRBJ1-1; D gene unclear. The CDR3 has 12 residues. The ends were cut back, 3 bases at V and 1 base at J, with 6 bases in the middle. Germline V lookup: CDR1 DFQATT, CDR2 SNEGSKA (reference sequence). The CDR3 spells CSARSGNTEAFF. CDR3 sequence (DNA): TGCAGTGCTAGGTCAGGGAACACTGAAGCTTTCTTT.

The sample holds one count of this clonotype. This rearrangement joins TRBV29-1 to TRBJ1-4, with D possibly TRBD1 on 5 matching bases. The CDR3 is 16 residues long. The germline gives CDR1 SQVTM, CDR2 ANQGSEA. V was clipped by 4 bases and J by 5 bases, with 20 bases between them. The CDR3 protein is CSVAFSGGGPNEKLFF. For the CDR3, the DNA is TGCAGCGTTGCCTTCTCCGGGGGAGGGCCCAATGAAAAACTGTTTTTT. The entire variable domain, with the rest obtained from reference TRBV29-1 and TRBJ1-4, is as follows: SAVISQKPSRDICQRGTSLTIQCQVDSQVTMMFWYRQQPGQSLTLIATANQGSEATYESGFVIDKFPISRPNLTFSTLTVSNMSPEDSSIYLCSVAFSGGGPNEKLFFGSGTQLSVL.

DNA for the CDR3: TGTGCCAGCAGCTACGACTTGGGTCTGAATGGCTACACCTTC. It is translated as CASSYDLGLNGYTF. V usage is TRBV5-4 and J usage is TRBJ1-2; D remains ambiguous. The CDR3 is made up of 14 amino acids. Germline values: CDR1 SGHNT, CDR2 YYREEE (reference sequence). Trimming shortened V by 3 bases and J by 6 bases, and 15 bases separated the two germline ends.

In this sample, this clonotype turned up a few times. The chain joins TRBV7-9 to TRBJ2-7; TRBD2 matches 8 bases. This CDR3 contains 15 residues. J gave up 1 base and V 5 bases, and 7 bases lay outside the gene matches. The germline V gene has CDR1 SEHNR and CDR2 FQNEAQ (reference sequence). The CDR3 DNA reads TGTGCCAGCAGCCCCGGTCTAGCGGGTTCCTACGAGCAGTACTTC. It yields the protein CASSPGLAGSYEQYF.

The rearrangement joins TRBV27 to TRBJ1-1; D is unresolved. The CDR3 has 15 amino acids. The V end lost 3 bases, the J end lost 2 bases, and 13 bases lay between the germline ends. The germline gives CDR1 MNHEY, CDR2 SMNVEV (reference sequence). CDR3 in amino acids: CASSFSKILNTEAFF. DNA of the CDR3: TGTGCCAGCAGTTTTTCTAAAATACTCAACACTGAAGCTTTCTTT.

The V and J genes are TRBV20-1 and TRBJ2-3; weak D call: TRBD2 (5 bases). The germline V and J ends were trimmed by 6 bases and 6 bases, with 13 bases remaining between them. Germline V CDR1 and CDR2: DFQATT, SNEGSKA (reference sequence). The CDR3 totals 12 residues. The CDR3 DNA is TGCAGTGCGACGACTACCACGGATACGCAGTATTTT. Residues: CSATTTTDTQYF.

V and J are TRBV29-1 and TRBJ2-2, with a tentative D call TRBD1 (6 bases). Germline-derived CDR1 and CDR2 are SQVTM and ANQGSEA. The CDR3 sequence is 14 residues long. The V end was cut by 6 bases, the J end by 6 bases, with 17 bases between. CDR3 sequence (DNA): TGCAGCGTGAAACAGGGCGGTGGGGCCGGGGAGCTGTTTTTT. This gives the protein CSVKQGGGAGELFF.

There are a few counts of this clonotype. The J gene is TRBJ2-2, the V gene TRBV24-1; D is ambiguous. V lost 9 bases to trimming and J lost 1 base, with 5 bases between them. The germline gives CDR1 KGHDR, CDR2 SFDVKD. This CDR3 region has 12 residues. The CDR3 DNA reads TGTGCCACCTCCAGGAACACCGGGGAGCTGTTTTTT. Protein: CATSRNTGELFF.

The V and J genes are TRBV6-6 and TRBJ1-5; 7 positions agree with TRBD1. The germline V gene has CDR1 MNHNY and CDR2 SVGAGI (reference sequence). The CDR3 is made up of 14 amino acids. The trim removed 9 bases at V and 6 bases at J, leaving 11 bases unmatched. CDR3 nucleotide sequence: TGTGCCAGTCACTCAGGGGGGGCCGGTCAGCCCCAGCATTTT. Translating it yields CASHSGGAGQPQHF.

This chain joins TRBV7-2 and TRBJ2-3; D gene ambiguous. Trimming removed 5 bases at V and 5 bases at J, with 8 bases between. The germline V gene has CDR1 SGHTA and CDR2 FQGNSA. CDR3 length: 12 residues. CDR3 sequence (DNA): TGTGCCAGCAGCCCTTCAATAGATACGCAGTATTTT. It translates to CASSPSIDTQYF.

The chain is built from TRBV27 and TRBJ1-1; 9 bases fit TRBD1. The J segment lost 8 bases and the V segment lost 3 bases, leaving 10 bases of the junction unmatched. The germline V gene has CDR1 MNHEY and CDR2 SMNVEV (reference sequence). This CDR3 region has 15 residues. CDR3 sequence: CASSFGPDRGVEAFF. Written as DNA, the CDR3 is TGTGCCAGCAGTTTCGGACCGGACAGGGGAGTCGAAGCTTTCTTT.

The chain is built from TRBV12-3 or TRBV12-4 and TRBJ2-7, with D unclear. CDR3 size: 12 residues. V dropped 3 bases and J dropped 7 bases, with 10 bases sitting between them. CDR3 residues: CASSFSLGEQYF. The CDR3 coding sequence is TGTGCCAGCAGTTTTAGTTTGGGTGAGCAGTACTTC.

J is TRBJ2-7 and V is TRBV27; the match to TRBD2 covers 7 bases. J gave up 6 bases and V 5 bases, and 16 bases lay outside the gene matches. The CDR3 sequence is 16 residues long. Germline-derived CDR1 and CDR2 are MNHEY and SMNVEV (reference sequence). This chain's CDR3 is CASSPLIGGVLGEQYF. CDR3 bases: TGTGCCAGCAGTCCACTTATTGGGGGGGTCCTAGGCGAGCAGTACTTC.

This clonotype was detected only once. The J gene is TRBJ1-1, the V gene TRBV18, with D hard to call. CDR1 and CDR2 (germline): KGHSH, LQKENI. The CDR3 is 16 residues long. Trimming removed 2 bases at V and 2 bases at J, with 15 bases between. CDR3 coding DNA: TGTGCCAGCTCACCAAGATTGGAGACAAAAAACACTGAAGCTTTCTTT. Amino acid sequence: CASSPRLETKNTEAFF.

This clonotype was detected once. The V call is TRBV2, the J call TRBJ2-2; tentatively, D is TRBD1 (5 bases). V was cut by 8 bases and J by 0 bases, with 10 bases left in between. From germline, CDR1 is SNHLY and CDR2 FYNNEI. The length of the CDR3 is 14 residues. The CDR3 coding sequence is TGTGCCAGCGACGTGGGGCCGAACACCGGGGAGCTGTTTTTT. Its translation is CASDVGPNTGELFF. Based on the CDR3 plus reference TRBV2 and TRBJ2-2, the full variable domain is EPEVTQTPSHQVTQMGQEVILRCVPISNHLYFYWYRQILGQKVEFLVSFYNNEISEKSEIFDDQFSVERPDGSNFTLKIRSTKLEDSAMYFCASDVGPNTGELFFGEGSRLTVL.

The V and J genes are TRBV28 and TRBJ1-2; D is ambiguous. Trimming pared 6 bases from V and 8 bases from J, leaving 16 bases between. The length of the CDR3 is 13 residues. Germline V gene data show CDR1 as MDHEN and CDR2 as SYDVKM. CDR3 residues: CASSPTGMRGYTF. For the CDR3, the DNA is TGTGCCAGCAGCCCAACGGGGATGAGAGGCTACACCTTC.

The rearrangement uses TRBV12-3 or TRBV12-4 and TRBJ1-2; 8 bases match TRBD1. J was trimmed by 4 bases and V by 4 bases; bases with no gene match: 11. CDR3 length: 16 residues. The CDR3 spells CASSSRPGGVGYGYTF. DNA of the CDR3: TGTGCCAGCAGTTCCCGGCCAGGGGGCGTAGGCTATGGCTACACCTTC.

The rearrangement links TRBV9 to TRBJ2-5; D is undetermined. Germline V gene data show CDR1 as SGDLS and CDR2 as YYNGEE. V was shortened by 0 bases and J by 5 bases, with 8 bases between the two germline ends. The CDR3 runs 13 residues. The CDR3 sequence is CASSVGIQETQYF. CDR3 DNA sequence: TGTGCCAGCAGCGTAGGAATCCAGGAGACCCAGTACTTC.

The genes are TRBV5-4 and TRBJ2-7; 8 bases map to TRBD1. The CDR3 is 15 residues long. V gave up 0 bases and J gave up 5 bases; unmatched junction bases: 7. Germline values: CDR1 SGHNT, CDR2 YYREEE (reference sequence). In DNA form, the CDR3 reads TGTGCCAGCAGCTTGGCCGGACAGGGTAAACACGAGCAGTACTTC. Translated, it gives CASSLAGQGKHEQYF. Complete variable domain (other parts from reference TRBV5-4 and TRBJ2-7): ETGVTQSPTHLIKTRGQQVTLRCSSQSGHNTVSWYQQALGQGPQFIFQYYREEENGRGNFPPRFSGLQFPNYSSELNVNALELDDSALYLCASSLAGQGKHEQYFGPGTRLTVT.